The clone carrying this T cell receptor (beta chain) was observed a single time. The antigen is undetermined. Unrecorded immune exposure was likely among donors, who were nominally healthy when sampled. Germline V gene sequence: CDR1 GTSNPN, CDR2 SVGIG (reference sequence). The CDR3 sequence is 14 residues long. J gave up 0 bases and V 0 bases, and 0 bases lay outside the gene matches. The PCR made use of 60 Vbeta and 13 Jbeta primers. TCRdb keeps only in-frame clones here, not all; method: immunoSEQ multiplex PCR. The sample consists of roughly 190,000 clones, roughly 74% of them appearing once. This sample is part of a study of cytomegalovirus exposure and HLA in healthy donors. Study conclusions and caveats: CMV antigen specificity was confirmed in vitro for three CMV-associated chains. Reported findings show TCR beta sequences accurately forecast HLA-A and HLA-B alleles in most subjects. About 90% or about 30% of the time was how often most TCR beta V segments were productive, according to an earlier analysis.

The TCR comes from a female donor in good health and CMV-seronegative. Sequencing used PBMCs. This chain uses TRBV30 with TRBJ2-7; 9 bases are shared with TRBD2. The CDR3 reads CAWSVSGGSYEQYF. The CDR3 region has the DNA TGTGCCTGGAGTGTTAGCGGGGGCTCCTACGAGCAGTACTTC.